This T cell receptor (beta chain) stems from a study of T-cell reconstitution after alpha-beta-depleted transplantation in children. Unique molecular identifiers were incorporated during preparation of the TCRbeta library. TCRdb redid the calling of the PCR reads with MiXCR, one entry per CDR3 protein. This sample yields roughly 610,000 distinct CDR3 sequences, of which about 10% are seen a single time; 3.5% to 5% belongs to the top ten. With 5 bases clipped from V and 8 bases from J, the junction kept 12 bases outside the gene matches. This CDR3 contains 14 residues. Germline V gene data show CDR1 as DFQATT and CDR2 as SNEGSKA (reference sequence). The table lists this clonotype with many counts.

This TCR came from a human donor who donated a stem cell graft to a child with acute myeloid leukemia. The input for sequencing was PBMCs from the stem cell graft donor, taken from the stem cell graft. This chain joins TRBV20-1 and TRBJ1-2; 9 nucleotides align to TRBD1. CDR3 coding DNA: TGCAGTGCTCCTACCGGGACAGGGAGAGAAGGCTACACCTTC. Translating gives CSAPTGTGREGYTF.